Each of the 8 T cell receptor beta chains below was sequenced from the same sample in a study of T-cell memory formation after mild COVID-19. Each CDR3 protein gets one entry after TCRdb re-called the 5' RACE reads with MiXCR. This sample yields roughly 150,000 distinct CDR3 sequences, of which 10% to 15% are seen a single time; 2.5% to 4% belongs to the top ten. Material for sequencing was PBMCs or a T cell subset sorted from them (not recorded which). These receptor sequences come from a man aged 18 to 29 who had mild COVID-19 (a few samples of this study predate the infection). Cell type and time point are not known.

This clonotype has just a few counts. The CDR3 DNA reads as TGCGCCAGCAGCTTGGTCAGGGGGCAAACCCTCCACTTT. Encoded protein: CASSLVRGQTLHF. This sequence joins TRBV5-1 and TRBJ1-6; 8 positions match TRBD1. Germline CDR1 reads SGHRS; CDR2 reads YFSETQ. The CDR3 is 13 residues long. With V trimmed by 0 bases and J by 14 bases, 4 bases remained unmatched.

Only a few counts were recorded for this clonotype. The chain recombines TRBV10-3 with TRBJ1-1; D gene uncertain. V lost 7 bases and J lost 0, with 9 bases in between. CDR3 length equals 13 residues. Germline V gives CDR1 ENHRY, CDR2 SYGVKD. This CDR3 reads CAITGVMNTEAFF. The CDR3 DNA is TGTGCCATCACTGGAGTGATGAACACTGAAGCTTTCTTT.

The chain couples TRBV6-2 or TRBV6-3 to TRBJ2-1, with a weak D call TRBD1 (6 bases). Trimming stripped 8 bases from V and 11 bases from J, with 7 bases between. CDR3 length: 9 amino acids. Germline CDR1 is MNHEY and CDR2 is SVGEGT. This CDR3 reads CASGQQQFF. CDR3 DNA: TGTGCCAGCGGACAGCAGCAGTTCTTC.

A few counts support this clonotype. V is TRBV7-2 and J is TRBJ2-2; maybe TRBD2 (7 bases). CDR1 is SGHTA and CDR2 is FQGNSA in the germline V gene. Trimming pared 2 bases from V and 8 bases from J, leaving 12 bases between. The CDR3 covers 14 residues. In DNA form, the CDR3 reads TGTGCCAGCAGCTTATCCGGGGGGCCTGGGGAGCTGTTTTTT. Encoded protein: CASSLSGGPGELFF.

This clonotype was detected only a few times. DNA of the CDR3: TGTGCCAGCAGTGATCTACGACGGTTTGAAGCTTTCTTT. This sequence encodes CASSDLRRFEAFF. The chain joins TRBV25-1 to TRBJ1-1; no reliable D call. Germline CDR1 MGHDK, CDR2 SYGVNS. The CDR3 consists of 13 residues. V lost 3 bases and J 7 bases, leaving 12 bases between the germline ends.

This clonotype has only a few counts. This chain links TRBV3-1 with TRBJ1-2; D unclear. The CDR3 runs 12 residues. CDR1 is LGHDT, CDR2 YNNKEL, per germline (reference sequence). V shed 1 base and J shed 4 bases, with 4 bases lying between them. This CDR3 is CASSQASYGYTF. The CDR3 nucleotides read TGTGCCAGCAGCCAAGCGTCCTATGGCTACACCTTC.

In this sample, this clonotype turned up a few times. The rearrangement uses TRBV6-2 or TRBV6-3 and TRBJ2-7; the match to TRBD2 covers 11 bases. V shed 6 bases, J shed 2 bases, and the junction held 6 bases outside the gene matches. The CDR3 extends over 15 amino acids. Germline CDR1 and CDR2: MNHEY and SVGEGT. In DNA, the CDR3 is TGTGCCAGCAGATCCGGGACTAGCGGTGCCTACGAGCAGTACTTC. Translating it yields CASRSGTSGAYEQYF.

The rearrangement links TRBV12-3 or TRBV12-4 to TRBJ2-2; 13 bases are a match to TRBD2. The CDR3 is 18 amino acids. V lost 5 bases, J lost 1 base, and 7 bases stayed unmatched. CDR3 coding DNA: TGTGCCAGCAGTCCGAGGACTAGCGGGGGTAGGAACACCGGGGAGCTGTTTTTT. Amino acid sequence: CASSPRTSGGRNTGELFF.